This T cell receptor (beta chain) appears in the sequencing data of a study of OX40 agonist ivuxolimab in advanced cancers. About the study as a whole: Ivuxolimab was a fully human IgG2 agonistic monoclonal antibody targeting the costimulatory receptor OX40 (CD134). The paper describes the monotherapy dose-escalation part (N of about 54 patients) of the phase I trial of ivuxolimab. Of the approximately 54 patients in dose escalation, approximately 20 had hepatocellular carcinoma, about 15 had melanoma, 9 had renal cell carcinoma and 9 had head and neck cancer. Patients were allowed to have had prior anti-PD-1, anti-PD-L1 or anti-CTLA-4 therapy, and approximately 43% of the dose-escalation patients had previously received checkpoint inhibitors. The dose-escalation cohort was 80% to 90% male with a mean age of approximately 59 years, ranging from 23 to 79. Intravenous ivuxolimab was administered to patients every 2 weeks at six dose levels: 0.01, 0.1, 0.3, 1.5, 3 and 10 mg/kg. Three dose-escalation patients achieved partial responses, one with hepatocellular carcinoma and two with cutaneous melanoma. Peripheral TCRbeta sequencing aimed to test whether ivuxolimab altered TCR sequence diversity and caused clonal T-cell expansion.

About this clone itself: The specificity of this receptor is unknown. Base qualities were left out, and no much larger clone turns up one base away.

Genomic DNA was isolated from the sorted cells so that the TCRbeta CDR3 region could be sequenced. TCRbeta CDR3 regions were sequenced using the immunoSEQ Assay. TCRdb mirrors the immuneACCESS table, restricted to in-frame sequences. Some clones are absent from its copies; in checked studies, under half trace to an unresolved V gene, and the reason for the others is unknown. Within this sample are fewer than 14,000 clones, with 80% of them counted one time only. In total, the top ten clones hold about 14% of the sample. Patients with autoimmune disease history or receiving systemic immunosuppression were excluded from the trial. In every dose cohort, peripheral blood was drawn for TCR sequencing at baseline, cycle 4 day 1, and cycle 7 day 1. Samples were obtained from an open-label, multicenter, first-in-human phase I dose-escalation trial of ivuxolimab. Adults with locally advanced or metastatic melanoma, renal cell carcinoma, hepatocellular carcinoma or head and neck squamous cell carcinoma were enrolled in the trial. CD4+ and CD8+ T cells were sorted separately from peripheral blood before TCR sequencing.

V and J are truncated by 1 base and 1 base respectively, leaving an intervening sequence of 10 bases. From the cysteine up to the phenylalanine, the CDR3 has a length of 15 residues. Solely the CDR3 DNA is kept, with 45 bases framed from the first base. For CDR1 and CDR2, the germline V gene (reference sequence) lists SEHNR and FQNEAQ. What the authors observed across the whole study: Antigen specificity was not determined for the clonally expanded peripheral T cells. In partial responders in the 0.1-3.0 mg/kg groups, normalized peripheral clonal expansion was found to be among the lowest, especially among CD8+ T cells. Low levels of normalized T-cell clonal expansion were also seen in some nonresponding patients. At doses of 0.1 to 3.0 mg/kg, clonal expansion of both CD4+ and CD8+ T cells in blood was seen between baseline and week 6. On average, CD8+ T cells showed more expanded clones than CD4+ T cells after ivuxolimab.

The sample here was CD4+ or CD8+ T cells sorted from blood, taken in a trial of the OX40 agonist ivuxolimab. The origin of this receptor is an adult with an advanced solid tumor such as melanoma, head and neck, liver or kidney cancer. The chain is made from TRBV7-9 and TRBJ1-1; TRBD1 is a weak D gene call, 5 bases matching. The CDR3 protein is CASSLVGAGNTEAFF. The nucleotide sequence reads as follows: TGTGCCAGCAGCTTAGTCGGGGCGGGGAACACTGAAGCTTTCTTT.